This section outlines one T cell receptor beta chain sequence together with its context. Its antigen is not identified. This specimen belongs to a study of CD8 T cells in Susac syndrome. Study-wide findings and caveats: As the study acknowledged, the number of individuals in its TCR sequencing and HLA analysis was relatively small.

Deletions cut 3 bases from V and 2 bases from J, with 4 bases between. Germline V gene sequence: CDR1 SQVTM, CDR2 ANQGSEA. The CDR3 runs to 11 residues. Sequencing of TCR beta covered CD8+ and CD4+ T cells obtained from blood. Random hexamers were used to reverse transcribe an amount of about 0.45 to 1 ug RNA. The amplification used immunoSEQ multiplex PCR on TCR beta CDR3; it spanned 54 Vbeta and 13 Jbeta. One entry per CDR3 protein, called by TCRdb with MiXCR from the immunoSEQ multiplex PCR reads. The sample lists under 150,000 distinct CDR3 sequences, around 75% occurring once. The chain couples TRBV29-1 to TRBJ1-1; D gene uncertain. Material: CD8+ T cells from PBMCs. The receptor was derived from a human donor with multiple sclerosis. The CDR3 spells CSVEGNTEAFF. The CDR3 DNA reads as TGCAGCGTTGAGGGTAACACTGAAGCTTTCTTT.